Listed below are T cell receptor beta chains from one sample, sequenced in a study of shared clonotypes between healthy human individuals. Clones were read by immunoSEQ multiplex PCR, and TCRdb kept only the in-frame ones, dropping some. Of about 1.5 million clones in the sample, nearly 99% were seen once. Sequenced: naive CD4+ T cells sorted from blood. These receptors were collected from a man aged 25-45 years in good health. Both conserved end residues are part of each CDR3. A D gene is named only where the DNA matches it firmly. A clone size is listed for some rows: how often the clone was seen (once, few, many), or a class if it is expanded.

v_call	j_call	clone_size	d_call	cdr3_nt	cdr3_aa
TRBV19	TRBJ2-1	.	TRBD2	TGTGCCAGTAGCCTCCGGGGACTACACAATGAGCAGTTCTTC	CASSLRGLHNEQFF
TRBV14	TRBJ2-7	.	.	TGTGCCAGCAGCTCCTTTAAGGGCAGGGAATTCTACGAGCAGTACTTC	CASSSFKGREFYEQYF
TRBV7-2	TRBJ1-5	few	.	TGTGCCAGCAGCTTTGGTTTAGGGGTCGATAGCAATCAGCCCCAGCATTTT	CASSFGLGVDSNQPQHF
TRBV27	TRBJ2-7	.	.	TGTGCCAGCAGTCTCTATGGACGTCCTCCTGACGAGCAGTACTTC	CASSLYGRPPDEQYF
TRBV12-2	TRBJ1-2	.	.	TGTGCAAGTCGCTTAGAGGCAGGGGGATCCTATGGCTACACCTTC	CASRLEAGGSYGYTF
TRBV5-1	TRBJ2-5	.	TRBD2	TGCGCCAGCAGCTTGACCTGGGCAGGGACTAAAGAGACCCAGTACTTC	CASSLTWAGTKETQYF
TRBV28	TRBJ2-3	.	.	TGTGCCAGGGAAAACAGACGGATTTGGGTACAGTATTTT	CARENRRIWVQYF
TRBV18	TRBJ1-5	.	.	TGTGCCAGCTCACCAATCCAGACAAATCAGCCCCAGCATTTT	CASSPIQTNQPQHF
TRBV29-1	TRBJ2-7	.	TRBD1	TGCAGCGTTGACCCCGGGACAGGGTCCTACGAGCAGTACTTC	CSVDPGTGSYEQYF
TRBV7-6	TRBJ2-1	.	.	TGTGCCAGCAGCTCCCTTGAAGGGAGGAATGAGCAGTTCTTC	CASSSLEGRNEQFF
TRBV27	TRBJ2-5	.	.	TGTGCCAGCAGTTTACGCAGGGCTAACCAAGAGACCCAGTACTTC	CASSLRRANQETQYF
TRBV19	TRBJ2-3	.	.	TGTGCCAGTAGCAAGACAGGGAGGTTCCCAGATACGCAGTATTTT	CASSKTGRFPDTQYF
TRBV9	TRBJ2-1	.	.	TGTGCCAGCAGCGTAGCCAAAATTCAGGGAGATGAGCAGTTCTTC	CASSVAKIQGDEQFF
TRBV5-4	TRBJ2-5	.	TRBD2	TGTGCCAGCAGCTTAGCGGGAGTGGGAGGGACCCAGTACTTC	CASSLAGVGGTQYF
TRBV27	TRBJ2-7	.	.	TGTGCCAGCAGTTGGGGCTCGACCGGGACAAGATACGAGCAGTACTTC	CASSWGSTGTRYEQYF
TRBV7-2	TRBJ2-7	.	.	TGTGCCAGCAGCCTGCGCGCGGGATCCTACGAGCAGTACTTC	CASSLRAGSYEQYF
TRBV7-2	TRBJ1-2	.	TRBD1	TGTGCCAGCAGCTATACAGGGGGTGACTATGGCTACACCTTC	CASSYTGGDYGYTF
TRBV28	TRBJ2-1	.	.	TGTGCCAGCAGTCGCCGGTCGCGGCCATCCTACAATGAGCAGTTCTTC	CASSRRSRPSYNEQFF
TRBV5-4	TRBJ2-5	.	TRBD1	TGTGCCAGCAGCTTGGCAGGGGGTTGGGAGACCCAGTACTTC	CASSLAGGWETQYF
TRBV11-2	TRBJ2-3	.	.	TGTGCCAGCAGCTTAGATCGGAACAGACCTAGCGCGGATACGCAGTATTTT	CASSLDRNRPSADTQYF
TRBV9	TRBJ2-3	.	TRBD2	TGTGCCAGCAGCGACTCTAGCGGGAGAGGGGATACGCAGTATTTT	CASSDSSGRGDTQYF
TRBV25-1	TRBJ2-3	.	.	TGTGCCAGCAGTGATGGCCGCCGGACAGATACGCAGTATTTT	CASSDGRRTDTQYF
TRBV9	TRBJ2-1	.	.	TGTGCCAGCAGCGTAGACCATAATGAGCAGTTCTTC	CASSVDHNEQFF
TRBV19	TRBJ1-5	.	.	TGTGCCAGTAGTTCCTCCGGGACGGTGAGCAATCAGCCCCAGCATTTT	CASSSSGTVSNQPQHF
TRBV19	TRBJ1-1	.	TRBD1	TGTGCCAGTACATATTTGGCCGCGGGACAGGGGTACGCTTTCTTT	CASTYLAAGQGYAFF
TRBV9	TRBJ2-3	once	.	TGTGCCAGCAGAGGGGAAGGCTATACGCAGTATTTT	CASRGEGYTQYF
TRBV3-1/TRBV3-2	TRBJ2-5	once	.	TGTGCGGTCCGGACCAACCACTTC	CAVRTNHF
TRBV9	TRBJ2-7	.	.	TGTGCCAGCAGCGCCGGGATCCCATACGAGCAGTACTTC	CASSAGIPYEQYF